The entry below describes one T cell receptor (beta chain). This entry comes from a study of blood T cell repertoires in COVID-19. The protocol was immunoSEQ multiplex PCR, while the TCRdb copy is restricted to in-frame clones and leaves out a portion. The sample contains 390,000 or so clones, nearly 90% of which appear only once. Germline values: CDR1 MNHNY, CDR2 SVGAGI (reference sequence). The CDR3 totals 13 residues. The germline V and J ends were trimmed by 10 bases and 10 bases, with 22 bases remaining between them. The sample taken for sequencing was peripheral blood. The TCR comes from a man aged 18 to 30 with active or convalescent COVID-19. V and J are TRBV6-6 and TRBJ1-2, with a tentative D call TRBD1 (5 bases). CDR3 loop: CATSPGTPSLYTF. In DNA form, the CDR3 reads TGTGCCACCAGCCCTGGGACTCCGAGTCTCTACACCTTC.